This is a list of T cell receptor beta chains from one sample in a study of cytomegalovirus exposure and HLA in healthy donors. Sequencing was performed with immunoSEQ multiplex PCR; in TCRdb, only in-frame clones are kept and a portion is missing. The repertoire consists of some 200,000 clones, with around 83% occurring once and the leading ten covering 6.5%. Sequencing input: PBMCs. Receptors originate from a woman in her fifties or sixties in good health and CMV-seropositive. Each CDR3 is given with its conserved first and last residue. The D gene is left open where the match is weak. The size field is filled for only some rows; it gives once, few, many or a size class.

J: TRBJ2-3; size: NA; V: TRBV18; D: NA; CDR3: CASSPAGSTDTQYF; DNA: TGTGCCAGCTCACCGGCGGGGAGCACAGATACGCAGTATTTT
J: TRBJ2-2; size: NA; V: TRBV1; D: NA; CDR3: CTSSRRRAEWTGELFF; DNA: TGCACCAGCAGCCGAAGACGAGCGGAGTGGACCGGGGAGCTGTTTTTT
J: TRBJ2-7; size: NA; V: TRBV5-1; D: NA; CDR3: CASSLVQGGEQYF; DNA: TGCGCCAGCAGCTTGGTACAGGGTGGCGAGCAGTACTTC
J: TRBJ2-3; size: once; V: TRBV2; D: NA; CDR3: CASSESTGRTDTQYF; DNA: TGTGCCAGCAGTGAAAGTACAGGGAGAACAGATACGCAGTATTTT
J: TRBJ1-5; size: NA; V: TRBV28; D: NA; CDR3: CASKGVQGWQPQHF; DNA: TGTGCCAGCAAAGGGGTACAGGGTTGGCAGCCCCAGCATTTT
J: TRBJ2-1; size: NA; V: TRBV28; D: TRBD2; CDR3: CASSLISGRRNEQFF; DNA: TGTGCCAGCAGTTTAATTAGCGGGAGGAGAAATGAGCAGTTCTTC
J: TRBJ2-5; size: NA; V: TRBV28; D: TRBD1; CDR3: CASSIQTQQGGGAAQYF; DNA: TGTGCCAGCAGCATCCAAACCCAACAGGGGGGCGGTGCGGCCCAGTACTTC
J: TRBJ1-2; size: NA; V: TRBV7-9; D: TRBD1; CDR3: CASSSSGTESYGYTF; DNA: TGTGCCAGCAGCTCGTCCGGGACAGAGAGCTATGGCTACACCTTC
J: TRBJ2-1; size: NA; V: TRBV19; D: TRBD2; CDR3: CASSNMTSGYNEQFF; DNA: TGTGCCAGTAGTAATATGACTAGCGGCTACAATGAGCAGTTCTTC
J: TRBJ2-1; size: NA; V: TRBV10-1; D: TRBD2; CDR3: CASSEVRGGYNEQFF; DNA: TGCGCCAGCAGTGAGGTGCGGGGGGGTTACAATGAGCAGTTCTTC
J: TRBJ1-2; size: NA; V: TRBV11-2; D: NA; CDR3: CASSLVVSPHGYTF; DNA: TGTGCCAGCAGCTTAGTGGTCAGTCCCCATGGCTACACCTTC
J: TRBJ2-3; size: once; V: TRBV30; D: TRBD1; CDR3: CAWSRGHGTDTQYF; DNA: TGTGCCTGGAGCAGGGGGCACGGCACAGATACGCAGTATTTT
J: TRBJ2-5; size: NA; V: TRBV30; D: NA; CDR3: CAWSEGVRETQYF; DNA: TGTGCCTGGAGTGAGGGGGTTCGCGAGACCCAGTACTTC
J: TRBJ1-1; size: NA; V: TRBV10-2; D: TRBD1; CDR3: CASTLRQGNAEAFF; DNA: TGCGCCAGCACCTTAAGACAGGGCAACGCTGAAGCTTTCTTT
J: TRBJ1-1; size: NA; V: TRBV23-1; D: NA; CDR3: CPEPHTEAFF; DNA: TGCCCCGAGCCCCACACTGAAGCTTTCTTT
J: TRBJ2-6; size: NA; V: TRBV4-1; D: NA; CDR3: CASSPRLGAASSGSGANGLTF; DNA: TGCGCCAGCAGCCCAAGACTGGGCGCAGCATCCTCCGGCTCTGGGGCCAACGGCCTGACTTTC
J: TRBJ1-2; size: NA; V: TRBV6-5; D: TRBD1; CDR3: CASRSPGQGGYGYTF; DNA: TGTGCCAGCAGATCTCCGGGACAGGGGGGCTATGGCTACACCTTC
J: TRBJ1-5; size: NA; V: TRBV28; D: TRBD1; CDR3: CATLETGSGNQPQHF; DNA: TGTGCCACCCTCGAGACAGGGTCGGGGAATCAGCCCCAGCATTTT
J: TRBJ2-7; size: NA; V: TRBV4-1; D: TRBD1; CDR3: CASSQGTRDRPYEQYF; DNA: TGCGCCAGCAGCCAAGGTACCCGGGACAGACCCTACGAGCAGTACTTC
J: TRBJ2-2; size: NA; V: TRBV10-3; D: TRBD1; CDR3: CAISGVTGGPHTGELFF; DNA: TGTGCCATCAGTGGAGTGACAGGGGGCCCGCACACCGGGGAGCTGTTTTTT
J: TRBJ2-5; size: NA; V: TRBV7-9; D: NA; CDR3: CASSRGQETQYF; DNA: TGTGCCAGCAGCAGGGGTCAAGAGACCCAGTACTTC
J: TRBJ2-1; size: NA; V: TRBV4-2; D: TRBD2; CDR3: CASSQEPGLAGTYSEQFF; DNA: TGTGCCAGCAGCCAGGAGCCGGGACTAGCGGGAACTTATAGTGAGCAGTTCTTC
J: TRBJ1-2; size: NA; V: TRBV7-6; D: TRBD1; CDR3: CASSSGQGANYGYTF; DNA: TGTGCCAGCAGCTCGGGACAGGGGGCGAACTATGGCTACACCTTC
J: TRBJ1-5; size: NA; V: TRBV10-3; D: TRBD1; CDR3: CAISESPGPGGIQPQHF; DNA: TGTGCCATCAGTGAGTCCCCAGGGCCAGGGGGTATCCAGCCCCAGCATTTT
J: TRBJ2-3; size: few; V: TRBV4-2; D: NA; CDR3: CASSQAGALSTDTQYF; DNA: TGTGCCAGCAGCCAGGCGGGGGCCCTTAGCACAGATACGCAGTATTTT
J: TRBJ2-1; size: NA; V: TRBV5-1; D: NA; CDR3: CASSLDSRYYNEQFF; DNA: TGCGCCAGCAGCTTGGATTCTAGGTACTACAATGAGCAGTTCTTC
J: TRBJ1-1; size: NA; V: TRBV7-7; D: NA; CDR3: CASLPGAFF; DNA: TGTGCTAGCTTGCCCGGAGCTTTCTTT
J: TRBJ2-7; size: NA; V: TRBV28; D: NA; CDR3: CASSSNGLNYEQYF; DNA: TGTGCCAGCAGTTCCAACGGACTAAATTACGAGCAGTACTTC
J: TRBJ1-2; size: NA; V: TRBV28; D: NA; CDR3: CASRLRVSLGGYTF; DNA: TGTGCCAGCAGATTGAGGGTCTCCTTGGGTGGCTACACCTTC
J: TRBJ2-1; size: NA; V: TRBV6-5; D: NA; CDR3: CASTKNLHNEQFF; DNA: TGTGCCAGCACCAAGAACTTGCACAATGAGCAGTTCTTC
J: TRBJ1-4; size: NA; V: TRBV6-8; D: TRBD1; CDR3: CATHRGLSEKLFF; DNA: TGTGCCACCCACAGGGGGCTAAGTGAAAAACTGTTTTTT
J: TRBJ2-2; size: NA; V: TRBV19; D: TRBD1; CDR3: CASSPGQTTGELFF; DNA: TGTGCCAGTAGCCCGGGACAGACAACCGGGGAGCTGTTTTTT
J: TRBJ2-2; size: NA; V: TRBV11-2; D: TRBD2; CDR3: CASSWTSGGNTGELFF; DNA: TGTGCCAGCAGCTGGACTAGCGGGGGAAACACCGGGGAGCTGTTTTTT
J: TRBJ1-1; size: NA; V: TRBV4-3; D: NA; CDR3: CASSQASTGVEAFF; DNA: TGCGCCAGCAGCCAAGCGTCCACGGGGGTTGAAGCTTTCTTT
J: TRBJ2-5; size: NA; V: TRBV5-8; D: NA; CDR3: CASSSRQARMGETQYF; DNA: TGTGCCAGCAGCTCACGACAGGCCCGTATGGGTGAGACCCAGTACTTC
J: TRBJ2-5; size: NA; V: TRBV29-1; D: NA; CDR3: CSLDFGGETQYF; DNA: TGCAGCCTAGACTTCGGGGGAGAGACCCAGTACTTC
J: TRBJ2-7; size: once; V: TRBV4-2; D: TRBD2; CDR3: CASSQDENSGSRRYF; DNA: TGTGCCAGCAGCCAAGACGAGAATAGCGGGAGTCGCCGGTACTTC
J: TRBJ2-3; size: NA; V: TRBV10-1; D: TRBD2; CDR3: CASSGLAGGSTDTQYF; DNA: TGCGCCAGCAGTGGCCTAGCGGGAGGGAGCACAGATACGCAGTATTTT
J: TRBJ2-2; size: once; V: TRBV15; D: NA; CDR3: CATSRGVVGGLFF; DNA: TGTGCCACCAGCAGAGGGGTAGTAGGCGGGCTGTTTTTT
J: TRBJ1-2; size: NA; V: TRBV27; D: NA; CDR3: CASSFRRNDGYTF; DNA: TGTGCCAGCAGTTTTCGCAGGAACGATGGCTACACCTTC
J: TRBJ1-1; size: NA; V: TRBV6-5; D: NA; CDR3: CASGKQGNTEAFF; DNA: TGTGCCAGCGGAAAACAGGGGAACACTGAAGCTTTCTTT
J: TRBJ1-6; size: NA; V: TRBV4-1; D: NA; CDR3: CASSGGKDNSPLHF; DNA: TGCGCCAGCAGCGGGGGGAAGGATAATTCACCCCTCCACTTT
J: TRBJ2-3; size: NA; V: TRBV29-1; D: NA; CDR3: CSSDSSDTQYF; DNA: TGCAGCTCTGACAGCAGCGATACGCAGTATTTT
J: TRBJ2-2; size: NA; V: TRBV4-1; D: NA; CDR3: CASSQEGGQGGTGELFF; DNA: TGCGCCAGCAGCCAAGAAGGTGGGCAGGGAGGCACCGGGGAGCTGTTTTTT
J: TRBJ1-5; size: NA; V: TRBV5-6; D: TRBD1; CDR3: CASSLAGTANQPQHF; DNA: TGTGCCAGCAGCTTGGCCGGGACAGCAAATCAGCCCCAGCATTTT